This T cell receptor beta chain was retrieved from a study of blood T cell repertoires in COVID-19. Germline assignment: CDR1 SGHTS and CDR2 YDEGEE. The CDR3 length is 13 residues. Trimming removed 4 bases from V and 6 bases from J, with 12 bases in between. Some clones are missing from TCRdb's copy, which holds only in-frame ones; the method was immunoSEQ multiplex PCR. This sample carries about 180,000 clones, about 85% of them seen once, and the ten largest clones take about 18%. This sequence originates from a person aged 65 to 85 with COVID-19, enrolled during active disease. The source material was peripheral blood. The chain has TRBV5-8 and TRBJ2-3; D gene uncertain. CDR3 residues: CASSPRSPDTQYF. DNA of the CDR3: TGTGCCAGCAGCCCCCGTTCCCCGGATACGCAGTATTTT.